One sample yielded the 4 T cell receptor beta chains listed below, sequenced in a study of cytomegalovirus exposure and HLA in healthy donors. Both 60 Vbeta primers and 13 Jbeta primers went into the PCR. Data came from immunoSEQ multiplex PCR; TCRdb stores just in-frame clones and leaves some out. The repertoire consists of approximately 120,000 clones, with approximately 80% occurring once and the leading ten covering roughly a tenth. The sample comprised PBMCs. The receptors originated from a man in his thirties or forties in good health and CMV-seropositive.

This clone was observed a single time. V gene TRBV7-2 combines with J gene TRBJ2-7; 10 bases match TRBD2. Germline V lookup: CDR1 SGHTA, CDR2 FQGNSA. The CDR3 covers 15 residues. After removal of 0 bases from V and 6 bases from J, the junction contained 5 bases not matched to a gene. Here the CDR3 reads CASSLASGRLGEQYF. The CDR3 DNA is TGTGCCAGCAGCTTAGCTAGCGGGAGGTTAGGCGAGCAGTACTTC.

This rearrangement joins TRBV27 to TRBJ2-7; tentative D call: TRBD2 (6 bases). Trimming left V 3 bases short and J 1 base short, with 25 bases between. The CDR3 extends over 19 amino acids. Germline-derived CDR1 and CDR2 are MNHEY and SMNVEV (reference sequence). The chain's CDR3 is CASSFRLEPRLAQSYEQYF. In DNA, the CDR3 is TGTGCCAGCAGTTTCCGTCTCGAACCTAGGCTAGCGCAATCCTACGAGCAGTACTTC.

The J gene is TRBJ2-7, the V gene TRBV11-3, with D possibly matching TRBD2 (6 bases). Germline V gene data show CDR1 as SGHNT and CDR2 as YENEEA. This CDR3 spans 14 amino acids. Trimming shortened V by 1 base and J by 8 bases, and 15 bases separated the two germline ends. The CDR3 nucleotides are TGTGCCAGCAGCTTAGGGGGGGACTTCGACAAGCAGTACTTC. This translates into CASSLGGDFDKQYF.

A single count supports this clone. The chain joins TRBV30 to TRBJ2-2; 14 bases agree with TRBD2. CDR1 GTSNPN and CDR2 SVGIG come from the germline V gene (reference sequence). This CDR3 is built from 15 residues. The ends lost 3 bases at V and 7 bases at J; junction bases unmatched: 4. CDR3 region: CAWSGTSGSIGELFF. As DNA, the CDR3 is TGTGCCTGGAGCGGGACTAGCGGGAGTATCGGGGAGCTGTTTTTT.